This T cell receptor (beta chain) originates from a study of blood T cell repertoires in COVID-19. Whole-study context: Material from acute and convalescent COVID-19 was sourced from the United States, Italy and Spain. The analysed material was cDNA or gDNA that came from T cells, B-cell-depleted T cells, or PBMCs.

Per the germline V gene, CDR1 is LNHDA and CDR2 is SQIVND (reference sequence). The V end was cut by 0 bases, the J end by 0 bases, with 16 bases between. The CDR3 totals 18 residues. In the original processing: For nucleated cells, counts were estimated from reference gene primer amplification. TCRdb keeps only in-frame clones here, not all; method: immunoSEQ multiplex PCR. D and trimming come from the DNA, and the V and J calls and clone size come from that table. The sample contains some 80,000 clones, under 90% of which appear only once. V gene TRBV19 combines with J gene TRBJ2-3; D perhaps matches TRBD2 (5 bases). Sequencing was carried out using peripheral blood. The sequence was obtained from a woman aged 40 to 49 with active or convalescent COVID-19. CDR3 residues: CASSIDLSGGSSTDTQYF. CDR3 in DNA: TGTGCCAGTAGTATAGATCTTTCAGGAGGATCTAGCACAGATACGCAGTATTTT.